Reported below is one TCR beta chain. The antigen is undetermined. These data belong to a study of identical twins. Notes on the study in general: There is a chance that invariant MAIT and iNKT cells partially muddied zero-insertion analyses.

TCRdb reanalysed the 5' RACE reads using MiXCR and keeps one entry per CDR3 protein. The sample includes about 470,000 distinct CDR3 sequences, 20% to 25% seen only once; the top ten take 2.9%. This CDR3 comprises 14 residues. V was cut by 0 bases and J by 6 bases, with 14 bases left in between. Germline CDR1 reads DFQATT; CDR2 reads SNEGSKA (reference sequence). Another study also made use of these data, one on T cells expressing NK-cell markers.

The receptor comes from a woman aged 18-30 years in good health. This rearrangement joins TRBV20-1 to TRBJ1-2; D is undetermined. Sequenced sample: CD4+ T cells sorted from blood. The CDR3 DNA is TGCAGTGCTAGAGATCTCGTGGCCCTTGATGGCTACACCTTC. Translated: CSARDLVALDGYTF.